The 25 T cell receptor beta chains listed next were all sequenced from one sample in a study of blood T cell repertoires in COVID-19 (dated by TCRdb to the early 2020s). Libraries were built with the immunoSEQ multiplex PCR assay. The immuneACCESS repertoire file appears here via TCRdb, limited to in-frame rearrangements. These files lack a portion of the clones; in checked studies, under half of the deficit traces to unresolved V genes, and the cause of the others is not known. The table for this sample lists about 14,000 clones; approximately 86% of them were counted only once. The ten largest clones take up roughly 51% of the sample. The sample was peripheral blood. These receptors were obtained from a man older than 75 with acute or convalescent COVID-19.

This clone was found once. The chain recombines TRBV6-6 with TRBJ2-6; TRBD2 matches 14 bases. Germline-derived CDR1 and CDR2 are MNHNY and SVGAGI (reference sequence). With 5 bases clipped from V and 0 bases from J, the junction kept 3 bases outside the gene matches. The CDR3 spans 18 residues. The CDR3 nucleotides are TGTGCCAGCAGTCCGGGACTAGCGGGAGTCTCTGGGGCCAACGTCCTGACTTTC. Amino acid sequence: CASSPGLAGVSGANVLTF.

The chain links TRBV9 to TRBJ1-3, with D tentatively TRBD1 (5 bases). Between the trimmed V and J ends, which lost 7 bases and 2 bases, there was a span of 19 bases. Germline CDR1 is SGDLS and CDR2 is YYNGEE. The CDR3 totals 16 residues. The CDR3 nucleotides read TGTGCCAGCCGGCCGGGGGGGACGCCTGCTGGAAACACCATATATTTT. As protein: CASRPGGTPAGNTIYF.

The chain joins TRBV6-5 to TRBJ1-5; tentative D call: TRBD1 (6 bases). This CDR3 contains 15 residues. CDR1 is MNHEY and CDR2 is SVGAGI in the germline V gene. V shed 5 bases and J shed 3 bases, with 14 bases lying between them. CDR3 sequence (DNA): TGTGCCAGCAGTAATAACAGGGTTCCCAATCAGCCCCAGCATTTT. This sequence encodes CASSNNRVPNQPQHF.

The genes are TRBV27 and TRBJ2-1; 7 nucleotides align to TRBD2. Trimming removed 2 bases from V and 7 bases from J; junction bases left unmatched: 5. This CDR3 has 14 residues. Germline V gives CDR1 MNHEY, CDR2 SMNVEV (reference sequence). The CDR3 is CASSLAGARNEQFF. In DNA, the CDR3 is TGTGCCAGCAGTTTAGCGGGAGCTCGGAATGAGCAGTTCTTC.

The chain combines TRBV18 with TRBJ1-5; D is uncertain. Trimming took off 3 bases at V and 3 bases at J, with 6 bases between the two ends. Germline V gene sequence: CDR1 KGHSH, CDR2 LQKENI. The CDR3 spans 13 residues. CDR3 in amino acids: CASSPGLNQPQHF. The CDR3, as DNA: TGTGCCAGCTCACCGGGCCTCAATCAGCCCCAGCATTTT.

In DNA form, the CDR3 reads TGTGCCAGCTCACCAGACAGGGAAGCTGGAAACACCATATATTTT. It is translated as CASSPDREAGNTIYF. This sequence joins TRBV18 and TRBJ1-3; the match to TRBD1 covers 7 bases. The CDR3 spans 15 residues. CDR1 KGHSH and CDR2 LQKENI come from the germline V gene. Trimming removed 2 bases from V and 2 bases from J; junction bases left unmatched: 3.

The V call is TRBV5-1, the J call TRBJ2-5, with D perhaps TRBD2 (5 bases). Germline-derived CDR1 and CDR2 are SGHRS and YFSETQ. The CDR3 extends over 13 amino acids. Trimming removed 4 bases from V and 2 bases from J, with 9 bases in between. The DNA for the CDR3 is TGCGCCAGCAGCGCGGGCCTACAAGAGACCCAGTACTTC. Its protein product is CASSAGLQETQYF.

This clone turned up a few times. The chain couples TRBV10-2 to TRBJ1-5, with 8 bases fitting TRBD1. V dropped 6 bases and J dropped 6; count of bases not matched to a gene: 7. The CDR3 loop spans 14 amino acids. CDR1 is WSHSY and CDR2 is SAAADI in the germline V gene. The CDR3 DNA reads TGCGCCAGCAGACAGGGGGGGTCGGTTCAGCCCCAGCATTTT. Protein sequence: CASRQGGSVQPQHF.

The genes are TRBV15 and TRBJ2-7; 9 nucleotides agree with TRBD2. The CDR3 runs to 18 residues. Per the germline V gene, CDR1 is LNHNV and CDR2 is YYDKDF (reference sequence). The V and J ends lost 5 bases and 4 bases, in that order; junction bases with no gene match: 18. The DNA for the CDR3 is TGTGCCACCAGCGTCTTTCCCTTAGCGGGAGCGCCTTCTTACGAGCAGTACTTC. It is translated as CATSVFPLAGAPSYEQYF.

CDR3 region: CASAPLGGIDGYTF. CDR3 coding DNA: TGTGCTAGTGCCCCTTTAGGGGGTATCGATGGCTACACCTTC. The chain has TRBV12-5 and TRBJ1-2, with D maybe TRBD1 (6 bases). The CDR3 is 14 amino acids. V lost 7 bases to trimming and J lost 6 bases, with 18 bases between them. Germline V gene data show CDR1 as LGHNT and CDR2 as FRNRAP.

The chain joins TRBV6-1 to TRBJ1-6; the D is unclear. The CDR3 is 17 residues long. Trimming left V 1 base short and J 7 bases short, with 17 bases between. From germline, CDR1 is MNHNS and CDR2 SASEGT. The CDR3 sequence: CASSEVWTAFGNSPLHF. CDR3 DNA sequence: TGTGCCAGCAGTGAAGTCTGGACTGCATTCGGCAATTCACCCCTCCACTTT.

The V and J genes are TRBV18 and TRBJ2-3, with 8 bases identical to TRBD1. CDR1 KGHSH and CDR2 LQKENI come from the germline V gene. The J segment lost 1 base and the V segment lost 2 bases, leaving 2 bases of the junction unmatched. The CDR3 length is 15 residues. The CDR3 DNA reads as TGTGCCAGCTCACCAGGGACAGGAGGCACAGATACGCAGTATTTT. This gives the protein CASSPGTGGTDTQYF.

The chain has TRBV11-2 and TRBJ2-1, with TRBD2 matching 7 bases. This CDR3 contains 13 residues. Germline V gene data show CDR1 as SGHAT and CDR2 as FQNNGV. Germline trimming cut 1 base from V and 14 bases from J; bases unmatched to any gene: 8. CDR3 in amino acids: CASSLVVGGLKFF. CDR3 nucleotides: TGTGCCAGCAGCTTAGTCGTCGGGGGGTTAAAGTTCTTC.

The chain has TRBV15 and TRBJ2-3; TRBD1 agrees at 9 bases. V was pared by 3 bases and J by 6 bases, with 4 bases of the junction left unmatched. The CDR3 covers 14 residues. Per the germline V gene, CDR1 is LNHNV and CDR2 is YYDKDF (reference sequence). CDR3 residues: CATSRGGTGDTQYF. CDR3 DNA: TGTGCCACCAGCAGGGGGGGGACAGGGGATACGCAGTATTTT.

The gene calls are TRBV30 and TRBJ2-5; D is ambiguous. Deletions cut 4 bases from V and 8 bases from J, with 11 bases between. CDR3 length equals 11 residues. In germline, CDR1 is GTSNPN, CDR2 SVGIG (reference sequence). The CDR3 protein is CAWNTMYTQYF. In nucleotides, the CDR3 is TGTGCCTGGAACACAATGTACACCCAGTACTTC.

This chain joins TRBV3-1 (or the pseudogene TRBV3-2) and TRBJ2-3, with 12 bases identical to TRBD2. The junction had 7 bases not matched to a gene; V was cut back by 1 base and J by 5 bases. This CDR3 contains 17 residues. Per the germline V gene, CDR1 is LGHDT and CDR2 is YNNKEL (reference sequence). The CDR3 DNA reads as TGTGCCAGCAGCCAAGCTCCTAGCGGGGGGGCGGTAGATACGCAGTATTTT. Its protein is CASSQAPSGGAVDTQYF.

The chain has TRBV6-6 and TRBJ2-5; 12 bases map to TRBD2. CDR1 MNHNY and CDR2 SVGAGI come from the germline V gene (reference sequence). The trim removed 2 bases at V and 7 bases at J, leaving 2 bases unmatched. This CDR3 has 14 residues. CDR3 in DNA: TGTGCCAGCAGTTACCCGGGACTAGCGGGGACCCAGTACTTC. This encodes CASSYPGLAGTQYF.

The chain recombines TRBV7-3 with TRBJ1-2, with a weak D call TRBD1 (6 bases). V was cut by 5 bases and J by 5 bases, with 12 bases left in between. Germline loops: CDR1 SGHTA, CDR2 FQGTGA. This CDR3 contains 13 residues. CDR3 region: CASSMDSIYGYTF. CDR3 coding DNA: TGTGCCAGCAGCATGGACAGCATTTATGGCTACACCTTC. Complete variable domain (other parts from reference TRBV7-3 and TRBJ1-2): GAGVSQTPSNKVTEKGKYVELRCDPISGHTALYWYRQSLGQGPEFLIYFQGTGAADDSGLPNDRFFAVRPEGSVSTLKIQRTERGDSAVYLCASSMDSIYGYTFGSGTRLTVV.

The genes are TRBV7-9 and TRBJ1-6; TRBD1 matches 8 bases. V lost 4 bases to trimming and J lost 1 base; unmatched junction nucleotides: 9. Germline CDR1 reads SEHNR; CDR2 reads FQNEAQ (reference sequence). This CDR3 region has 18 residues. This CDR3 reads CASSSTGQGGSYNSPLHF. In DNA form, the CDR3 reads TGTGCCAGCAGCTCCACTGGACAGGGAGGGTCCTATAATTCACCCCTCCACTTT.

This clone was seen a single time. The genes are TRBV7-9 and TRBJ2-5; tentative D call: TRBD2 (6 bases). V gave up 5 bases and J gave up 1 base, with 14 bases separating them. The CDR3 is 15 residues long. CDR1 and CDR2 from the germline V gene are SEHNR and FQNEAQ (reference sequence). The CDR3 is CASSPLRGIQETQYF. In DNA, the CDR3 is TGTGCCAGCAGCCCCTTGCGGGGAATCCAAGAGACCCAGTACTTC.

The chain is built from TRBV5-1 and TRBJ2-1; 10 bases match TRBD1. The V gene end was trimmed by 4 bases and the J gene end by 8 bases; junction bases not matched to a gene: 9. The CDR3 has 15 residues. Germline assignment: CDR1 SGHRS and CDR2 YFSETQ. CDR3 protein: CASSVRQGAWDEQFF. In DNA, the CDR3 is TGCGCCAGCAGCGTGCGACAGGGGGCCTGGGATGAGCAGTTCTTC.

The chain joins TRBV7-2 to TRBJ1-5, with D possibly TRBD1 on 6 matching bases. Germline V gene lookup returns CDR1 SGHTA and CDR2 FQGNSA. The CDR3 extends over 14 amino acids. The V gene lost 4 bases and the J gene lost 7 bases, with 14 bases spanning the gap. The CDR3 DNA reads as TGTGCCAGCAGCTCACAGGGAGGGCGGCAGCCCCAGCATTTT. As protein: CASSSQGGRQPQHF.

V usage is TRBV4-2 and J usage is TRBJ1-2, with TRBD1 matching 7 bases. Looked up from germline, CDR1 is LGHNA and CDR2 is YNFKEQ. The V gene end was trimmed by 3 bases and the J gene end by 0 bases; junction bases not matched to a gene: 4. This CDR3 is built from 15 residues. CDR3 nucleotide sequence: TGTGCCAGCAGCCAGACACAGGGGACTAACTATGGCTACACCTTC. Translated: CASSQTQGTNYGYTF.

The chain carries TRBV19 and TRBJ1-5, with 7 bases matching TRBD1. CDR1 is LNHDA and CDR2 is SQIVND in the germline V gene (reference sequence). The CDR3 runs to 14 residues. Trimming cost V 5 bases and J 4 bases; bases outside gene matches: 5. The CDR3 sequence: CASSLTGSNQPQHF. The CDR3 DNA is TGTGCCAGTAGTCTGACAGGGAGTAATCAGCCCCAGCATTTT.

The genes are TRBV24-1 and TRBJ1-5, with 7 bases fitting TRBD1. Germline assignment: CDR1 KGHDR and CDR2 SFDVKD. V shed 3 bases, J shed 0 bases, and the junction held 16 bases outside the gene matches. The CDR3 sequence is 20 residues long. The CDR3 DNA sequence: TGTGCCACCAGTGATCAACAGGGGCCCCTCAAGGGATATAGCAATCAGCCCCAGCATTTT. This encodes CATSDQQGPLKGYSNQPQHF.